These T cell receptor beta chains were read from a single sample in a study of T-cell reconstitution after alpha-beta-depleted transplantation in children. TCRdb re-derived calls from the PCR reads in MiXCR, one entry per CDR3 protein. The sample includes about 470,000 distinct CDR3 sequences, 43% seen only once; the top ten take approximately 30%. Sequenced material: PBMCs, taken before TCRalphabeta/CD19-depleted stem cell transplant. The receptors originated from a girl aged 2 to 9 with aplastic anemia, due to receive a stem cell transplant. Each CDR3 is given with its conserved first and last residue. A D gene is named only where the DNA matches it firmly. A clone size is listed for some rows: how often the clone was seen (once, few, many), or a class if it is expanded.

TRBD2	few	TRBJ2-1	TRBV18	TGTGCCAGCTCACCAGCAGCGGGAGGGATCTACAATGAGCAGTTCTTC	CASSPAAGGIYNEQFF
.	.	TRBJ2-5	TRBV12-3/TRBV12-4	TGTGCCAGCAGTTTGGGCGCGACGGAGACCCAGTACTTC	CASSLGATETQYF
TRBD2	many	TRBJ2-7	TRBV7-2	TGTGCCAGCAGCTTAGCGGAGGGCGGGAGGCTGTACTTC	CASSLAEGGRLYF
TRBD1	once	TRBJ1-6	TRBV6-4	TGTGCCAGCAGCTCTGAAGCGGGACAGGGATCACCCCTCCACTTT	CASSSEAGQGSPLHF
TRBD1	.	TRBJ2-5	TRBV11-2	TGTGCCAGCAGCTCTGGACAGGTCCTCCAAGAGACCCAGTACTTC	CASSSGQVLQETQYF
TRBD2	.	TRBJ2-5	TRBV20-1	TGCAGTGCTAGAAGACTAGCGGGAGCACGAGAGACCCAGTACTTC	CSARRLAGARETQYF
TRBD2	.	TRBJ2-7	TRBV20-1	TGCAGTGCTAGTCGGGGACTAGCTAGCGAGCAGTACTTC	CSASRGLASEQYF
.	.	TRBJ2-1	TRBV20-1	TGCAGTGCTAGAGATAGGGCCCCTGCAGCCCTGAGGGATGAGCAGTTCTTC	CSARDRAPAALRDEQFF
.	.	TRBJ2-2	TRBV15	TGTGCCACCAGCCTTGAGGAGGGAGGTTTCGGGGAGCCGTTTTTT	CATSLEEGGFGEPFF
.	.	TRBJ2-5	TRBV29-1	TGCAGCGTTTTACGGCAACCTCAAGAGACCCAGTACTTC	CSVLRQPQETQYF
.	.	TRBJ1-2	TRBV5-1	TGCGCCAGCAGCTTTGACAGGATTTATGGCTACACCTTC	CASSFDRIYGYTF
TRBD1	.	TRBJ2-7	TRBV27	TGTGCCAGCAGTAGGGCGGACAGGGTCCCCTACGAGCAGTACTTC	CASSRADRVPYEQYF
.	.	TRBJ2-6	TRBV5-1	TGCGCCAGCAGCACGACAGTCTCTGGGGCCAACGTCCTGACTTTC	CASSTTVSGANVLTF
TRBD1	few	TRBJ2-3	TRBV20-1	TGCAGTGCTCTAAAGGGACAGGTTCCAGATACGCAGTATTTT	CSALKGQVPDTQYF
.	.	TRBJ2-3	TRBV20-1	TGCAGTGCTAGAGATTCGCCCAGGGTTGATACGCAGTATTTT	CSARDSPRVDTQYF
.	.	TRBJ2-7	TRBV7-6	TGTGCCAGCAGCCCAACGACTGGGAGGACCTACGAGCAGTACTTC	CASSPTTGRTYEQYF
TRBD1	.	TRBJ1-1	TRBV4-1	TGCGCCAGCAGCCAAGATTGGAGTCCGGGACAGGGGGCAATTACTGAAGCTTTCTTT	CASSQDWSPGQGAITEAFF
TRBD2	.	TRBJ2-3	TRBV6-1	TGTGCCAGCAGTCCCGCCCCGATAGCGGGCTTCACAGATACGCAGTATTTT	CASSPAPIAGFTDTQYF
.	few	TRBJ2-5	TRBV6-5	TGTGCCAGCAGTTACTCGCCTAGCGAAAGGCAAGAGACCCAGTACTTC	CASSYSPSERQETQYF
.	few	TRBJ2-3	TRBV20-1	TGCAGTGCTAGAGGGGGGCTAACTAGCGCCAGCACAGATACGCAGTATTTT	CSARGGLTSASTDTQYF